The 27 T cell receptor beta chains in this list originate from one sample, sequenced in a study of PD-L1 blockade in urothelial cancer. Sequencing used immunoSEQ multiplex PCR; TCRdb keeps in-frame clones, though not all of them. Of some 42,000 clones in the sample, about 80% were seen once. The sample in question was PBMCs, obtained around atezolizumab (anti-PD-L1) treatment. The receptors here all came from a man aged 65 to 85 with urothelial cancer.

The chain links TRBV7-3 to TRBJ1-5; 8 bases map to TRBD1. V was clipped by 4 bases and J by 6 bases; unmatched bases: 8. In germline, CDR1 is SGHTA, CDR2 FQGTGA. This CDR3 contains 15 residues. The CDR3 loop is CASSSEDRGGQPQHF. The CDR3 coding sequence is TGTGCCAGCAGCTCAGAAGACAGGGGTGGTCAGCCCCAGCATTTT.

This clone was seen only once. Other DNA sequences in this sample translate to the same CDR3. CDR3 sequence: CASSSDRGGQPQHF. The CDR3 nucleotides read TGTGCCAGCAGTTCTGACAGGGGCGGGCAGCCCCAGCATTTT. The V gene is TRBV27, the J gene TRBJ1-5; 8 bases agree with TRBD1. From germline, CDR1 is MNHEY and CDR2 SMNVEV (reference sequence). The CDR3 is 14 amino acids. Trimming removed 4 bases from V and 7 bases from J; junction bases left unmatched: 6.

The chain combines TRBV19 with TRBJ2-5, with 8 bases lining up with TRBD2. This CDR3 is 12 amino acids long. Germline values: CDR1 LNHDA, CDR2 SQIVND (reference sequence). The J segment lost 4 bases and the V segment lost 6 bases, leaving 1 base of the junction unmatched. CDR3 residues: CASSRGGETQYF. In DNA, the CDR3 is TGTGCCAGTAGCCGGGGGGGAGAGACCCAGTACTTC.

The V and J genes are TRBV29-1 and TRBJ2-2, with D perhaps TRBD2 (6 bases). The ends were cut back, 2 bases at V and 3 bases at J, with 7 bases in the middle. Germline V lookup: CDR1 SQVTM, CDR2 ANQGSEA. The CDR3 has 13 amino acids. The CDR3 region has the DNA TGCAGCGTTGAAATAGCGGACACCGGGGAGCTGTTTTTT. It specifies CSVEIADTGELFF.

This clone has a single count. Here the CDR3 reads CASSSLDSYEQYF. In DNA, the CDR3 is TGTGCCAGCAGCTCCCTGGACAGCTACGAGCAGTACTTC. This rearrangement joins TRBV7-9 to TRBJ2-7, with D possibly TRBD1 on 6 matching bases. CDR1 and CDR2 from the germline V gene are SEHNR and FQNEAQ (reference sequence). The CDR3 is made up of 13 amino acids. V gave up 4 bases and J gave up 3 bases, with 10 bases separating them.

V gene TRBV5-1 combines with J gene TRBJ2-1; D is unclear. The germline CDR1 and CDR2 sequences are SGHRS and YFSETQ. This CDR3 contains 15 residues. V shed 4 bases and J shed 0 bases, with 11 bases lying between them. CDR3: CASSHDKNSYNEQFF. In DNA, the CDR3 is TGCGCCAGCAGCCATGACAAAAACTCCTACAATGAGCAGTTCTTC. The full variable domain, in which reference TRBV5-1 and TRBJ2-1 provide the parts outside the CDR3, is KAGVTQTPRYLIKTRGQQVTLSCSPISGHRSVSWYQQTPGQGLQFLFEYFSETQRNKGNFPGRFSGRQFSNSRSEMNVSTLELGDSALYLCASSHDKNSYNEQFFGPGTRLTVL.

This clone occurred a few times. The V call is TRBV28, the J call TRBJ1-1; D remains unclear. V was trimmed by 5 bases and J by 2 bases, leaving 6 bases between them. The CDR3 length is 12 residues. The germline V gene has CDR1 MDHEN and CDR2 SYDVKM. CDR3 sequence reads: CASSPPNTEAFF. In DNA, the CDR3 is TGTGCCAGCAGTCCCCCTAACACTGAAGCTTTCTTT.

The chain combines TRBV7-9 with TRBJ2-5; D is unresolved. CDR3 length equals 11 residues. Deletions cut 5 bases from V and 4 bases from J, with 5 bases between. Germline CDR1 and CDR2: SEHNR and FQNEAQ (reference sequence). The CDR3 bases are TGTGCCAGCAGCCCCAGAGAGACCCAGTACTTC. This encodes CASSPRETQYF.

This rearrangement joins TRBV28 to TRBJ1-2; unclear D gene. Trimming removed 5 bases from V and 8 bases from J, with 15 bases in between. CDR1 MDHEN and CDR2 SYDVKM come from the germline V gene. CDR3 length: 13 residues. CDR3 in DNA: TGTGCCAGCAGTCCACCGGCTCTGGGCGGCTACACCTTC. This gives the protein CASSPPALGGYTF.

The V call is TRBV11-2, the J call TRBJ2-7; 8 bases line up with TRBD2. V shed 5 bases, J shed 12 bases, and the junction held 15 bases outside the gene matches. CDR3 length: 14 amino acids. Germline CDR1 reads SGHAT; CDR2 reads FQNNGV. CDR3 region: CASSDIRTGLGLYF. CDR3 DNA: TGTGCCAGCAGCGACATTCGGACGGGACTAGGACTGTACTTC.

This clone has just one count. J is TRBJ1-1 and V is TRBV7-9; D not certain. V dropped 6 bases and J dropped 7 bases, with 9 bases sitting between them. The germline V gene encodes CDR1 SEHNR and CDR2 FQNEAQ (reference sequence). The CDR3 loop spans 11 amino acids. This chain's CDR3 is CASSSTFEAFF. The CDR3, as DNA: TGTGCCAGCAGTTCAACTTTTGAAGCTTTCTTT.

The V call is TRBV7-8, the J call TRBJ2-2; D is unresolved. The CDR3 contains 10 residues. Trimming removed 8 bases at V and 8 bases at J, with 6 bases between. CDR1 SGHVS and CDR2 FQNEAQ come from the germline V gene. The CDR3 reads CASQAGELFF. CDR3 DNA: TGTGCCAGCCAGGCAGGGGAGCTGTTTTTT. The full variable domain, its missing parts supplied by reference TRBV7-8 and TRBJ2-2, is GAGVSQSPRYKVAKRGQDVALRCDPISGHVSLFWYQQALGQGPEFLTYFQNEAQLDKSGLPSDRFFAERPEGSVSTLKIQRTQQEDSAVYLCASQAGELFFGEGSRLTVL.

The chain combines TRBV7-6 with TRBJ2-3; D is unclear. Germline V gene data show CDR1 as SGHVS and CDR2 as FNYEAQ. The CDR3 loop spans 15 amino acids. Trimming removed 5 bases at V and 0 bases at J, with 12 bases between. CDR3 DNA sequence: TGTGCCAGCAGCCTCTTCGCAACTAGCACAGATACGCAGTATTTT. The encoded protein is CASSLFATSTDTQYF.

J is TRBJ2-7 and V is TRBV7-2; D might be TRBD1 (7 bases). This CDR3 is 14 amino acids long. Per germline, CDR1 SGHTA and CDR2 FQGNSA. V was clipped by 4 bases and J by 5 bases, with 15 bases between them. CDR3 sequence: CASSSEGTADEQYF. The DNA for the CDR3 is TGTGCCAGCAGCTCGGAGGGGACAGCAGACGAGCAGTACTTC.

The chain uses TRBV7-9 and TRBJ1-3, with a possible D match to TRBD1 (5 bases). Trimming left V 0 bases short and J 8 bases short, with 8 bases between. In germline, CDR1 is SEHNR, CDR2 FQNEAQ (reference sequence). CDR3 length equals 13 residues. CDR3 region: CASSLARVDTIYF. In nucleotides, the CDR3 is TGTGCCAGCAGCTTAGCCAGGGTGGACACCATATATTTT.

The rearrangement links TRBV29-1 to TRBJ2-7; 11 nucleotides agree with TRBD2. With V trimmed by 4 bases and J by 6 bases, 5 bases remained unmatched. Germline CDR1 SQVTM, CDR2 ANQGSEA. This CDR3 region has 13 residues. CDR3 in amino acids: CSVGLAGFGEQYF. In DNA form, the CDR3 reads TGCAGCGTTGGACTAGCGGGATTCGGCGAGCAGTACTTC.

The rearrangement links TRBV25-1 to TRBJ1-1; D perhaps matches TRBD1 (6 bases). The V end was cut by 7 bases, the J end by 11 bases, with 14 bases between. CDR1 is MGHDK, CDR2 SYGVNS, per germline. This CDR3 region has 11 residues. CDR3 region: CASNFGTRAFF. CDR3 nucleotide sequence: TGTGCCAGCAATTTCGGGACACGGGCTTTCTTT.

This chain links TRBV19 with TRBJ1-1; the D gene is possibly TRBD1 (5 bases). This CDR3 is 13 amino acids long. V lost 7 bases to trimming and J lost 3 bases, with 12 bases between them. Germline lookup yields CDR1 LNHDA and CDR2 SQIVND (reference sequence). CDR3 coding DNA: TGTGCCAGTACCCCCAGGGAGGACACTGAAGCTTTCTTT. Its protein product is CASTPREDTEAFF.

This clone was recorded a few times. The chain combines TRBV11-3 with TRBJ2-1, with 8 positions matching TRBD2. The CDR3 runs 14 residues. Germline V gene lookup returns CDR1 SGHNT and CDR2 YENEEA. V gave up 5 bases and J gave up 8 bases; unmatched junction bases: 8. DNA of the CDR3: TGTGCCAGCAGCGCGGGACTAGAAATCGATGAGCAGTTCTTC. This sequence encodes CASSAGLEIDEQFF.

V and J are TRBV7-3 and TRBJ2-2, with D possibly matching TRBD1 (5 bases). Germline V gene data show CDR1 as SGHTA and CDR2 as FQGTGA. The V end was cut by 2 bases, the J end by 4 bases, with 11 bases between. The CDR3 loop spans 15 amino acids. The DNA of the CDR3 is TGTGCCAGCAGCTTACGACTCCAGGGCACCGGGGAGCTGTTTTTT. It is translated as CASSLRLQGTGELFF.

The V and J genes are TRBV11-2 and TRBJ2-7; D is unclear. CDR1 and CDR2 (germline): SGHAT, FQNNGV. V lost 4 bases and J 3 bases, leaving 4 bases between the germline ends. The CDR3 extends over 11 amino acids. In DNA, the CDR3 is TGTGCCAGCAGCTCCTTCTACGAGCAGTACTTC. Amino acid sequence: CASSSFYEQYF.

The chain uses TRBV11-3 and TRBJ1-4; no definite D call. Germline values: CDR1 SGHNT, CDR2 YENEEA. The germline V and J ends were trimmed by 3 bases and 7 bases, with 15 bases remaining between them. The CDR3 loop spans 15 amino acids. This CDR3 reads CASSLVNRAGEKLFF. The CDR3 bases are TGTGCCAGCAGCTTGGTCAACCGCGCGGGTGAAAAACTGTTTTTT.

The chain combines TRBV12-5 with TRBJ2-5, with D perhaps matching TRBD1 (6 bases). The CDR3 loop spans 13 amino acids. V was shortened by 2 bases and J by 5 bases, with 9 bases between the two germline ends. The germline V gene has CDR1 LGHNT and CDR2 FRNRAP. The CDR3 sequence is CASGLLQGETQYF. The CDR3 coding sequence is TGTGCTAGTGGTTTGCTCCAGGGGGAGACCCAGTACTTC.

This clone was seen more than once but under ten times. The genes are TRBV6-6 and TRBJ2-1; a weak D match, TRBD1 (5 bases). Germline V gives CDR1 MNHNY, CDR2 SVGAGI (reference sequence). The CDR3 extends over 14 amino acids. The V gene lost 0 bases and the J gene lost 3 bases, with 6 bases spanning the gap. The CDR3 here is CASSYSQVYNEQFF. The DNA of the CDR3 is TGTGCCAGCAGTTACTCACAGGTCTACAATGAGCAGTTCTTC.

The chain employs TRBV5-6 and TRBJ1-2, with 8 bases identical to TRBD1. The CDR3 covers 16 residues. The V and J ends lost 3 bases and 3 bases, in that order; junction bases with no gene match: 10. Germline V gene lookup returns CDR1 SGHDT and CDR2 YYEEEE. The CDR3 reads CASSYLQGEFDYGYTF. The CDR3 DNA is TGTGCCAGCAGCTACCTACAGGGGGAGTTCGACTATGGCTACACCTTC.

The gene calls are TRBV19 and TRBJ1-2, with TRBD1 matching over 8 bases. The CDR3 spans 13 residues. CDR1 and CDR2 (germline): LNHDA, SQIVND (reference sequence). Unmatched junction bases numbered 3, after V lost 6 bases and J lost 3 bases. CDR3 DNA: TGTGCCAGTAGGACAGGGGTTGACTATGGCTACACCTTC. Protein: CASRTGVDYGYTF.

The chain employs TRBV28 and TRBJ1-1; D remains unclear. The ends were cut back, 7 bases at V and 4 bases at J, with 19 bases in the middle. The germline V gene has CDR1 MDHEN and CDR2 SYDVKM. This CDR3 comprises 15 residues. CDR3 DNA: TGTGCCAGCACAATCGAATTGGGAGCTAGCACTGAAGCTTTCTTT. Residues: CASTIELGASTEAFF.